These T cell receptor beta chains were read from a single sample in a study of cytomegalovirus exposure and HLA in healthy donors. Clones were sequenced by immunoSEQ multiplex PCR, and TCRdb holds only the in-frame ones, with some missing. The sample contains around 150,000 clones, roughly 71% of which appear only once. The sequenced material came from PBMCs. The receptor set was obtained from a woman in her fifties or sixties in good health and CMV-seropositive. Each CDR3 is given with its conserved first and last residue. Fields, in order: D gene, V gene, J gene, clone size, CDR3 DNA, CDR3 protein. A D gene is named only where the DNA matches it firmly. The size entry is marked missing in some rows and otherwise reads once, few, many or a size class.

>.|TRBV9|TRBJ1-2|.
TGTGCCAGCAGCGTATTATTTGGCAGGGCCTATGGCTACACCTTC
CASSVLFGRAYGYTF
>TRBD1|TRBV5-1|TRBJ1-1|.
TGCGCCAGCGCACTGAGACAGGGCCACACTGAAGCTTTCTTT
CASALRQGHTEAFF
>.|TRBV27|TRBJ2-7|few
TGTGCCAGCAGTTTAGCCCAGGGCTACGAGCAGTACTTC
CASSLAQGYEQYF
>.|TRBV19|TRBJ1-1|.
TGTGCCAGTAGTAAGTCGCCAGGGGCCGACACTGAAGCTTTCTTT
CASSKSPGADTEAFF
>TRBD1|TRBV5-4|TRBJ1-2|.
TGTGCCAGCAGCTTGCCCCTTAAAACAGGGGTTGGGGGCTACACCTTC
CASSLPLKTGVGGYTF
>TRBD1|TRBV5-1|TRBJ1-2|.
TGCGCCAGCAGCCCGGGAGGGGGCAGTAACGTAAATGGCTACACCTTC
CASSPGGGSNVNGYTF
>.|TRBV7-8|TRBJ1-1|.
TGTGCCAGCAGCTTAGGAGAGAACACTGAAGCTTTCTTT
CASSLGENTEAFF
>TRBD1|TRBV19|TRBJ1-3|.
TGTGCCAGTAGTGGCAGACAGGGGTCTGGAAACACCATATATTTT
CASSGRQGSGNTIYF
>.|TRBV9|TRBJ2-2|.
TGTGCCAGCAGCGTCGGAGGGGCCGGCGGGGAGCTGTTTTTT
CASSVGGAGGELFF
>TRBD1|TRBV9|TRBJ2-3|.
TGTGCCAGCAGCGTAGGGACAGGGCAAAGGGACAAAGATACGCAGTATTTT
CASSVGTGQRDKDTQYF
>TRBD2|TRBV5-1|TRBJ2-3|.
TGCGCCAGCAGGGAACGGGGGGGCCGGGAAGATACGCAGTATTTT
CASRERGGREDTQYF
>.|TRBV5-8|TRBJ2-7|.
TGTGCCAGCAGCTTGGGAGGGGGATCTTCCTACGAGCAGTACTTC
CASSLGGGSSYEQYF
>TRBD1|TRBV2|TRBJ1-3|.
TGTGCCAGCAAAAAGGACAGGGGGCTTGGAAACACCATATATTTT
CASKKDRGLGNTIYF
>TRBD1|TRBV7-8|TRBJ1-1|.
TGTGCCAGCAGCTTACGACAGGGGAACACTGAAGCTTTCTTT
CASSLRQGNTEAFF
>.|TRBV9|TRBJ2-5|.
TGTGCCAGCAGCCCGAGGACAGACCCAGTAAAAGAGACCCAGTACTTC
CASSPRTDPVKETQYF
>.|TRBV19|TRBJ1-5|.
TGTGCCAGTAGCGACAGCCTAGATCAGCCCCAGCATTTT
CASSDSLDQPQHF
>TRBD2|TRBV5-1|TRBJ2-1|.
TGCGCCAGCAGCGTGGGACTAGCGGAACCCAATGAGCAGTTCTTC
CASSVGLAEPNEQFF
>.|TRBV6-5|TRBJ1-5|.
TGTGCCAGCAGTAGACAGCTTAGCAATCAGCCCCAGCATTTT
CASSRQLSNQPQHF
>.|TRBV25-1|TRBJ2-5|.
TGTGCCAGCGGAGACAGGACATTGCAAGAGACCCAGTACTTC
CASGDRTLQETQYF
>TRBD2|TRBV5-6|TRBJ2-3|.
TGTGCCAGCAGCTTGGTTACTAGCGGGCCAGATACGCAGTATTTT
CASSLVTSGPDTQYF
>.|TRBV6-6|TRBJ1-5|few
TGTGCCAGCAGTTTGCCAGGGTATCAGCCCCAGCATTTT
CASSLPGYQPQHF
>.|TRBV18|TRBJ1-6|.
TGTGCCAGCTCCCAGGAGGGTAATTCACCCCTCCACTTT
CASSQEGNSPLHF